Presented here are 11 T cell receptor beta chains from one specimen sequenced in a study of OX40 agonist ivuxolimab in advanced cancers. Library generation was performed with the immunoSEQ multiplex PCR assay. Here the immuneACCESS table is served through TCRdb, limited to in-frame sequences with V and J called. Missing clones are a known gap in these copies; in checked studies unresolved V genes cover under half, and the rest lacks a known reason. The sample yields tens of thousands of clones; over 75% were counted once. Roughly 3.4% of the sample is taken by the ten largest. Specimen: CD4+ or CD8+ T cells sorted from blood, collected in a trial of the OX40 agonist ivuxolimab. The origin of the receptors is an adult with an advanced solid tumor such as melanoma, head and neck, liver or kidney cancer.

The CDR3 region has the DNA TGTGCCAGCTCACGGGGCACTAGCGGGCTCTCCTACGAGCAGTACTTC. It is translated as CASSRGTSGLSYEQYF. The chain is built from TRBV18 and TRBJ2-7; 9 bases are a match to TRBD2. Per the germline V gene, CDR1 is KGHSH and CDR2 is LQKENI. This CDR3 region has 16 residues. Losses at the gene ends were 4 bases for V and 0 bases for J; bases not matched to a gene: 7.

This rearrangement joins TRBV15 to TRBJ1-4; no clear D gene. Per germline, CDR1 LNHNV and CDR2 YYDKDF (reference sequence). V was trimmed by 3 bases and J by 5 bases, leaving 7 bases between them. This CDR3 is built from 13 residues. DNA for the CDR3: TGTGCCACCAGCAGTCGACGGAATGAAAAACTGTTTTTT. This codes for CATSSRRNEKLFF. The variable domain in full, completed from reference TRBV15 and TRBJ1-4, reads DAMVIQNPRYQVTQFGKPVTLSCSQTLNHNVMYWYQQKSSQAPKLLFHYYDKDFNNEADTPDNFQSRRPNTSFCFLDIRSPGLGDTAMYLCATSSRRNEKLFFGSGTQLSVL.

The rearrangement uses TRBV21-1 and TRBJ2-2; TRBD1, the D gene given by the table, was not confirmed from the DNA. TRBV21-1 counts as a pseudogene. The CDR3 contains 16 residues. CDR3 DNA sequence: TGTGCCAGCAGCAAAGTGGTCAGGGGAAGGGACGGGGAGCTGTTTTTT. Its protein is CASSKVVRGRDGELFF.

This sequence joins TRBV9 and TRBJ2-2; D possibly corresponds to TRBD1 (6 bases). With 0 bases removed from V and 6 bases from J, the gap between germline ends came to 15 bases. Germline loops: CDR1 SGDLS, CDR2 YYNGEE. This CDR3 spans 16 amino acids. CDR3 sequence: CASSVGAAGAAGELFF. In DNA form, the CDR3 reads TGTGCCAGCAGCGTAGGGGCGGCAGGGGCCGCCGGGGAGCTGTTTTTT.

V usage is TRBV19 and J usage is TRBJ2-1; the D gene is possibly TRBD2 (5 bases). Looked up from germline, CDR1 is LNHDA and CDR2 is SQIVND (reference sequence). V was shortened by 7 bases and J by 4 bases, with 20 bases between the two germline ends. CDR3 size: 16 residues. CDR3 in DNA: TGTGCCAGTAAGGGCCCCGACTATAGCTATTACAATGAGCAGTTCTTC. Translated, it gives CASKGPDYSYYNEQFF.

The J gene is TRBJ2-1, the V gene TRBV6-5; D might be TRBD2 (7 bases). The CDR3 is made up of 13 amino acids. Per the germline V gene, CDR1 is MNHEY and CDR2 is SVGAGI. V shed 7 bases and J shed 8 bases, with 15 bases lying between them. CDR3 region: CASTNREGDEQFF. The CDR3 DNA follows: TGTGCCAGCACTAACAGGGAGGGGGATGAGCAGTTCTTC.

J is TRBJ2-7 and V is TRBV9, with 8 bases aligning to TRBD1. The trim removed 4 bases at V and 5 bases at J, leaving 5 bases unmatched. This CDR3 is 13 amino acids long. From germline, CDR1 is SGDLS and CDR2 YYNGEE. In DNA, the CDR3 is TGTGCCAGCAGCACTGCAGGGGGCCACGAGCAGTACTTC. Protein product: CASSTAGGHEQYF.

The chain carries TRBV2 and TRBJ1-3, with D possibly being TRBD1 (6 bases). The germline gives CDR1 SNHLY, CDR2 FYNNEI. This CDR3 has 14 residues. V was pared by 8 bases and J by 4 bases, with 15 bases between. The CDR3 DNA follows: TGTGCCAGCCTAGGACAGCAGTCCGGAAACACCATATATTTT. Its protein is CASLGQQSGNTIYF.

The V and J genes are TRBV11-2 and TRBJ2-1; TRBD1 matches 12 bases. V lost 3 bases, J lost 7 bases, and 4 bases stayed unmatched. The length of the CDR3 is 15 residues. Germline values: CDR1 SGHAT, CDR2 FQNNGV. CDR3 region: CASSLGQGALNEQFF. Written as DNA, the CDR3 is TGTGCCAGCAGCTTGGGACAGGGGGCACTGAATGAGCAGTTCTTC.

The J gene is TRBJ1-2, the V gene TRBV7-8, with a weak D call TRBD1 (5 bases). This CDR3 has 11 amino acids. V was pared by 1 base and J by 8 bases, with 5 bases between. CDR1 SGHVS and CDR2 FQNEAQ come from the germline V gene. As DNA, the CDR3 is TGTGCCAGCAGCTTAGGACAGGGCTACACCTTC. Translated, it gives CASSLGQGYTF.

The chain carries TRBV4-3 and TRBJ1-5; D is ambiguous. CDR1 and CDR2 (germline): LGHNA, YSLEER. CDR3 size: 19 residues. V shed 2 bases and J shed 0 bases, with 20 bases lying between them. The CDR3 DNA follows: TGCGCCAGCAGCCAATTCTTAATTACAGCCACATATAGCAATCAGCCCCAGCATTTT. It specifies CASSQFLITATYSNQPQHF.